The count of the clone carrying this TCR beta chain is one. The V gene's germline CDR1 is SGHRS and CDR2 YFSETQ. Deletions cut 3 bases from V and 0 bases from J, with 12 bases between. The CDR3 is 15 amino acids. In the PCR, 60 Vbeta and 13 Jbeta primers were used. This table comes from immunoSEQ multiplex PCR, and its TCRdb copy is limited to in-frame clones, with some not included. The sample holds around 200,000 clones, more than 85% seen once. The data were taken from a study of cytomegalovirus exposure and HLA in healthy donors. The chain couples TRBV5-1 to TRBJ2-5, with D tentatively TRBD2 (6 bases). The sequence derives from a woman aged 18-30 years in good health and CMV-seronegative. Sequencing used PBMCs. The CDR3 DNA reads as TGCGCCAGCAGCTCCGGAGGGGCGGACCAAGAGACCCAGTACTTC. Its protein product is CASSSGGADQETQYF.